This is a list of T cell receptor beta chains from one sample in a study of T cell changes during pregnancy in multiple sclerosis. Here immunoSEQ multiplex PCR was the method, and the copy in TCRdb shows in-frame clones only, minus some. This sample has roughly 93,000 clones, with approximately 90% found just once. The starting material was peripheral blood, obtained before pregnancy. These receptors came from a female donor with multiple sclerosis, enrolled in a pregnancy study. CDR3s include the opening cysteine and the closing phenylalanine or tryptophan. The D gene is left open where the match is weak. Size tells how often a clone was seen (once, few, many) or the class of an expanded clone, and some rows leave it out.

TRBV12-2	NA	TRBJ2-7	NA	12	CASRCQGLAQYF	TGTGCAAGTCGCTGCCAGGGGTTAGCGCAGTACTTC
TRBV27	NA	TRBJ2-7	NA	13	CASSFGGSYEQYF	TGTGCCAGCAGTTTCGGGGGTTCCTACGAGCAGTACTTC
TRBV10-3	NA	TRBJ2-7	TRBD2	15	CAISDIGLAGVYQYF	TGTGCCATCAGTGACATAGGGCTAGCGGGGGTCTATCAGTACTTC
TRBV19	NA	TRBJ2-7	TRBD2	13	CARTREAPHEQYF	TGTGCCAGAACGCGGGAGGCCCCCCACGAGCAGTACTTC
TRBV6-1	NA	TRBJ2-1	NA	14	CASTHRDYYNEQFF	TGTGCCAGCACCCACAGGGACTACTACAATGAGCAGTTCTTC
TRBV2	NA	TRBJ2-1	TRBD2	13	CALRGTAGGEQFF	TGTGCCCTCCGGGGGACTGCGGGGGGGGAGCAGTTCTTC
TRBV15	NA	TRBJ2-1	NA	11	CATSRGLEQFF	TGTGCCACCAGCAGGGGGCTTGAGCAGTTCTTC
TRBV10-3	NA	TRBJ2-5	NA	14	CAIRGGLGGETQYF	TGTGCCATCAGGGGAGGATTAGGCGGAGAGACCCAGTACTTC
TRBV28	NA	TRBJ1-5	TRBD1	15	CASSSPGQGNQPQHF	TGTGCCAGCAGTTCCCCGGGACAGGGGAATCAGCCCCAGCATTTT
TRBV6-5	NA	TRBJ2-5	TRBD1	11	CASGQGETQYF	TGTGCCAGCGGACAGGGGGAGACCCAGTACTTC
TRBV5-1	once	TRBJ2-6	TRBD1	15	CASSRDRAGANVLTF	TGCGCCAGCAGCAGGGACAGGGCTGGGGCCAACGTCCTGACTTTC
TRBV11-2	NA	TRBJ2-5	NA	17	CASSLVPKVRGGETQYF	TGTGCCAGCAGCTTAGTTCCCAAAGTTAGGGGTGGGGAGACCCAGTACTTC
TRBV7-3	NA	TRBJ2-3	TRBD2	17	CASSLMSGGISTDTQYF	TGTGCCAGCAGCTTAATGTCGGGGGGGATCAGCACAGATACGCAGTATTTT
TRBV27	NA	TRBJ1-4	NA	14	CASSFGGTNEKLFF	TGTGCCAGCAGTTTCGGAGGAACTAATGAAAAACTGTTTTTT
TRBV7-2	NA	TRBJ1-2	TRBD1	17	CASSLGQGGTIRHGYTF	TGTGCCAGCAGCCTGGGACAGGGGGGCACTATCCGTCATGGCTACACCTTC
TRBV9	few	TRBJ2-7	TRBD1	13	CASSAIDRDEQYF	TGTGCCAGCAGCGCAATAGACAGGGATGAGCAGTACTTC
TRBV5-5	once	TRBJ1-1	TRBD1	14	CASRSRQGGTEAFF	TGTGCCAGCAGATCTCGACAGGGTGGTACTGAAGCTTTCTTT
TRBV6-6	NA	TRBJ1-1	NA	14	CASSYPGGETEAFF	TGTGCCAGCAGTTACCCGGGAGGGGAGACTGAAGCTTTCTTT
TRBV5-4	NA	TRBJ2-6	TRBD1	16	CASSRTGVSGANVLTF	TGTGCCAGCAGTAGGACAGGGGTGTCTGGGGCCAACGTCCTGACTTTC
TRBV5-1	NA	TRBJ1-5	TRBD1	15	CASSEGTGSNQPQHF	TGCGCCAGCAGCGAGGGGACAGGTAGCAATCAGCCCCAGCATTTT
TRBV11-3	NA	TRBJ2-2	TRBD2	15	CASSRAGGPTGELFF	TGTGCCAGCAGCAGGGCGGGAGGTCCCACCGGGGAGCTGTTTTTT
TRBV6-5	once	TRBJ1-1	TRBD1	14	CASQGQRANTEAFF	TGTGCCAGTCAGGGACAGAGGGCGAACACTGAAGCTTTCTTT
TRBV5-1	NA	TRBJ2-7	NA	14	CASSLKGGGHEQYF	TGCGCCAGCAGCTTGAAGGGAGGCGGTCACGAGCAGTACTTC
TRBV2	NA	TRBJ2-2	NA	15	CASSDGGGGTGELFF	TGTGCCAGCAGTGATGGGGGAGGCGGCACCGGGGAGCTGTTTTTT
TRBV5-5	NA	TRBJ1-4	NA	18	CASSLGYLVAGSKDKLFF	TGTGCCAGCAGCTTGGGCTACCTCGTGGCAGGGTCCAAGGACAAACTGTTTTTT
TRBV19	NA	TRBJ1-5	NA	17	CATSLEGGATSNQPQHF	TGTGCCACTTCCCTAGAAGGGGGGGCGACTAGCAATCAGCCCCAGCATTTT
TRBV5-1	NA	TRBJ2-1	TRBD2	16	CASSFGVAGGIDEQFF	TGCGCCAGCAGCTTCGGGGTGGCGGGGGGAATCGATGAGCAGTTCTTC
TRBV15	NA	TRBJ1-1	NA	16	CATSSPRLTMNTEAFF	TGTGCCACCAGCAGTCCCAGGTTAACAATGAACACTGAAGCTTTCTTT
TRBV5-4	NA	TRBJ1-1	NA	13	CASIGQLNTEAFF	TGTGCCAGCATCGGACAGCTGAACACTGAAGCTTTCTTT
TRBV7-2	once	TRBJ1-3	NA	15	CASSFYQGSGNTIYF	TGTGCCAGCAGCTTCTATCAGGGATCTGGAAACACCATATATTTT
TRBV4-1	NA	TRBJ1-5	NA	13	CASSQAPPEPQHF	TGCGCCAGCAGCCAAGCTCCCCCGGAGCCCCAGCATTTT
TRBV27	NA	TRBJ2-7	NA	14	CASSPRTTLHEQYF	TGTGCCAGCAGTCCTCGGACTACCCTTCACGAGCAGTACTTC
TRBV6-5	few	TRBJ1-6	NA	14	CASSVNDWRSPLHF	TGTGCCAGCAGTGTGAACGACTGGCGGTCACCCCTCCACTTT
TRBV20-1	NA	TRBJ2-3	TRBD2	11	CSGGRGNTQYF	TGCAGTGGCGGGAGAGGAAATACGCAGTATTTT
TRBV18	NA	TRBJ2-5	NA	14	CASSPLDSGETQYF	TGTGCCAGCTCACCCCTGGACTCCGGAGAGACCCAGTACTTC
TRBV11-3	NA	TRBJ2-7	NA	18	CASSLDPGSVQGTYEQYF	TGTGCCAGCAGCTTAGACCCGGGGAGTGTGCAGGGGACCTACGAGCAGTACTTC
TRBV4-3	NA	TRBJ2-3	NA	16	CASSPSGSLGTDTQYF	TGCGCCAGCAGCCCTTCGGGTAGCCTAGGCACAGATACGCAGTATTTT
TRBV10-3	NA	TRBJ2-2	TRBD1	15	CAISSGQGFTGELFF	TGTGCCATCAGTTCCGGACAGGGATTCACCGGGGAGCTGTTTTTT
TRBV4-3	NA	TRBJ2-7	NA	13	CASSPDTTSEQYF	TGCGCCAGCAGTCCGGACACGACCTCCGAGCAGTACTTC
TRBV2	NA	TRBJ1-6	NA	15	CASSLAQGLNSPLHF	TGTGCCAGCAGCCTCGCCCAGGGCCTTAATTCACCCCTCCACTTT
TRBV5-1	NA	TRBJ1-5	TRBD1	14	CASSTGQGDQPQHF	TGCGCCAGCAGTACGGGACAGGGGGATCAGCCCCAGCATTTT
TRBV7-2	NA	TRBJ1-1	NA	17	CASSFYGEYGGNTEAFF	TGTGCCAGCAGCTTTTATGGGGAGTACGGCGGGAACACTGAAGCTTTCTTT
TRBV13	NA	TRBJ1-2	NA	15	CASSFRQGSGYGYTF	TGTGCCAGCAGCTTCCGTCAGGGAAGTGGGTATGGCTACACCTTC
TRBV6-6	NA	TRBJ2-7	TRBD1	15	CASTPDRASSYEQYF	TGTGCCAGCACCCCAGACAGGGCTTCATCCTACGAGCAGTACTTC
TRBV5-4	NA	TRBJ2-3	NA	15	CASSLVARATDTQYF	TGTGCCAGCAGCTTGGTTGCCAGGGCAACAGATACGCAGTATTTT
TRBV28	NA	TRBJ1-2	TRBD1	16	CASSPRTGGGRRGYTF	TGTGCCAGCAGTCCACGTACAGGGGGCGGACGTCGGGGCTACACCTTC
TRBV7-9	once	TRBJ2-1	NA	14	CASSRLAVSGEQFF	TGTGCCAGCAGCCGATTAGCGGTCTCGGGAGAGCAGTTCTTC
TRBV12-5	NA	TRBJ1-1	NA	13	CASGLTGTPEAFF	TGTGCTAGTGGTTTGACCGGGACACCTGAAGCTTTCTTT
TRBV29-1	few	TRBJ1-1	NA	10	CSVLDTEAFF	TGCAGCGTCCTCGACACTGAAGCTTTCTTT
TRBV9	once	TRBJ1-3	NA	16	CASSVLGQDSGNTIYF	TGTGCCAGCAGCGTTTTAGGCCAGGACTCTGGAAACACCATATATTTT
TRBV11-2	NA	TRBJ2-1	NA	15	CASSLDLGLYNEQFF	TGTGCCAGCAGCTTAGATCTGGGACTTTACAATGAGCAGTTCTTC
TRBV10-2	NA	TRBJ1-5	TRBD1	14	CASGRTGEAQPQHF	TGCGCCAGCGGAAGAACAGGGGAAGCTCAGCCCCAGCATTTT
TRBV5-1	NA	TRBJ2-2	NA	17	CASSLDLGARNTGELFF	TGCGCCAGCAGCTTGGACTTGGGGGCGCGTAACACCGGGGAGCTGTTTTTT
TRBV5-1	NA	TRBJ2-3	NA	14	CASSLGLGGDTQYF	TGCGCCAGCAGCTTGGGCTTGGGGGGAGATACGCAGTATTTT
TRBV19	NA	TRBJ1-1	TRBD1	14	CASRPDRSSTEAFF	TGTGCCAGTAGACCGGACAGGTCTTCCACTGAAGCTTTCTTT
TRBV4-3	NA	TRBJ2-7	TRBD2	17	CASSLTLAGGPRSEQYF	TGCGCCAGCAGCCTAACACTAGCGGGGGGGCCTAGGAGCGAGCAGTACTTC
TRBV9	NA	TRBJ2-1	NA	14	CASSPTTIYNEQFF	TGTGCCAGCAGCCCAACGACAATTTACAATGAGCAGTTCTTC
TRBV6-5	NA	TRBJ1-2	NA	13	CASSQSGVKGYTF	TGTGCCAGCAGTCAATCAGGGGTGAAAGGCTACACCTTC
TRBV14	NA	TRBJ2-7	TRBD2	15	CASSRAGGNSYEQYF	TGTGCCAGCAGCCGGGCGGGAGGGAACTCCTACGAGCAGTACTTC
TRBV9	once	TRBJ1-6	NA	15	CASSGTSTYNSPLHF	TGTGCCAGCAGCGGTACGAGTACCTATAATTCACCCCTCCACTTT